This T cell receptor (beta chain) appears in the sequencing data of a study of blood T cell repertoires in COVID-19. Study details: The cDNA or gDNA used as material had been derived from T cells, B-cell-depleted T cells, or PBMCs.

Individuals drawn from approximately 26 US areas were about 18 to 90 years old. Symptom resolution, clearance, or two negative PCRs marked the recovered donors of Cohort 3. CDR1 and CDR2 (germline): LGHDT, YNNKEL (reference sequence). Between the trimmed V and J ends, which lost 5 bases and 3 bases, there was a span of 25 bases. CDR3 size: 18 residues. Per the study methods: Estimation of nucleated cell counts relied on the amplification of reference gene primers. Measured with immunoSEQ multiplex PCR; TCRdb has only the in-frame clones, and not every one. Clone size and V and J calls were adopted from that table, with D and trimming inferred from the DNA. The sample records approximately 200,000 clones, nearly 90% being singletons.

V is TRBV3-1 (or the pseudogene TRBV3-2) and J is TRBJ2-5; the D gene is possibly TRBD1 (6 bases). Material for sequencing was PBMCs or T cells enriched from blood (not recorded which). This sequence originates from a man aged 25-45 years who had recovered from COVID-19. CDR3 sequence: CASSKQRGNWGGKETQYF. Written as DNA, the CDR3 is TGTGCCAGCAGCAAACAAAGGGGGAACTGGGGCGGTAAAGAGACCCAGTACTTC.